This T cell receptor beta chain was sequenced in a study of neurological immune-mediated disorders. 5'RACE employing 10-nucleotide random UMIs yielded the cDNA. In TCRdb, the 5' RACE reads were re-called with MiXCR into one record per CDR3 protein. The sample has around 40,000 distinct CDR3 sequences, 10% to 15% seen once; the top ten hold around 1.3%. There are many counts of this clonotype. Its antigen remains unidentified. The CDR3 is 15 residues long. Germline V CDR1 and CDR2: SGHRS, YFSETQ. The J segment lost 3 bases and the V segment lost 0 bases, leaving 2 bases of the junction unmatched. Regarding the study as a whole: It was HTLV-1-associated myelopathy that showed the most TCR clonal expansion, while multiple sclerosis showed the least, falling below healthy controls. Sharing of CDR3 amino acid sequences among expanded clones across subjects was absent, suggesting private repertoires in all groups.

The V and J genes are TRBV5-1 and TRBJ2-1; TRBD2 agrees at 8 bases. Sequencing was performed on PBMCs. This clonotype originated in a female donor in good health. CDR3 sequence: CASSLVAGGYNEQFF. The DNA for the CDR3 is TGCGCCAGCAGCTTGGTGGCGGGGGGCTACAATGAGCAGTTCTTC.